The next 20 T cell receptor beta chains were all read from a single sample in a study of blood T cell repertoires in COVID-19. Clones were read by immunoSEQ multiplex PCR, and TCRdb kept only the in-frame ones, dropping some. The sample shows about 310,000 clones, over 85% of them seen only once. The specimen was PBMCs or T cells enriched from blood (not recorded which). The receptors here all came from a woman in her twenties or thirties who had recovered from COVID-19.

This sequence joins TRBV2 and TRBJ2-3, with a possible D match to TRBD2 (6 bases). Between the trimmed V and J ends, which lost 6 bases and 0 bases, there was a span of 13 bases. The CDR3 covers 15 residues. Germline V lookup: CDR1 SNHLY, CDR2 FYNNEI. CDR3 sequence: CASRTSGSSTDTQYF. The CDR3 nucleotides read TGTGCCAGCAGGACCAGCGGGTCTAGCACAGATACGCAGTATTTT.

The chain has TRBV19 and TRBJ1-2, with D uncertain. Trimming removed 3 bases from V and 4 bases from J, with 15 bases in between. This CDR3 contains 15 residues. The germline CDR1 and CDR2 sequences are LNHDA and SQIVND (reference sequence). The CDR3 sequence is CASSMSPLRIYGYTF. CDR3 in DNA: TGTGCCAGTAGTATGTCCCCGCTCAGGATCTATGGCTACACCTTC.

The V call is TRBV28, the J call TRBJ2-7, with TRBD2 matching over 8 bases. The CDR3 sequence is 16 residues long. Looked up from germline, CDR1 is MDHEN and CDR2 is SYDVKM. V was clipped by 6 bases and J by 3 bases; unmatched bases: 13. The CDR3 loop reads CASREEVVTSDYEQYF. CDR3 in DNA: TGTGCCAGCAGGGAGGAAGTAGTGACTAGCGACTACGAGCAGTACTTC.

V and J are TRBV11-3 and TRBJ2-1; TRBD1 matches 7 bases. CDR1 is SGHNT, CDR2 YENEEA, per germline. The CDR3 extends over 13 amino acids. The junction had 3 bases not matched to a gene; V was cut back by 5 bases and J by 5 bases. The CDR3 loop is CASSPGTDNEQFF. CDR3 coding DNA: TGTGCCAGCAGCCCAGGGACAGACAATGAGCAGTTCTTC.

The chain recombines TRBV7-2 with TRBJ2-7; 11 nucleotides align to TRBD2. The CDR3 length is 17 residues. CDR1 is SGHTA, CDR2 FQGNSA, per germline. V gave up 0 bases and J gave up 2 bases; unmatched junction bases: 6. CDR3 protein: CASSLAWGLAAAYEQYF. The CDR3 DNA reads as TGTGCCAGCAGCTTAGCTTGGGGACTAGCGGCTGCCTACGAGCAGTACTTC.

The chain combines TRBV7-9 with TRBJ2-2, with TRBD1 identical over 9 bases. CDR1 and CDR2 (germline): SEHNR, FQNEAQ (reference sequence). V dropped 2 bases and J dropped 6; count of bases not matched to a gene: 13. The CDR3 sequence is 18 residues long. CDR3 protein: CASSLLPGQGVGAGELFF. DNA of the CDR3: TGTGCCAGCAGCTTACTTCCGGGACAGGGAGTCGGAGCCGGGGAGCTGTTTTTT.

The chain links TRBV18 to TRBJ2-7; tentatively, D is TRBD2 (5 bases). The V end lost 0 bases, the J end lost 6 bases, and 21 bases lay between the germline ends. CDR3 length: 17 residues. CDR1 is KGHSH, CDR2 LQKENI, per germline. The CDR3 coding sequence is TGTGCCAGCTCACCACCGAGGATTTGGCAGTGGGAGTCCGAGCAGTACTTC. It specifies CASSPPRIWQWESEQYF. Looking up the rest from reference TRBV18 and TRBJ2-7 gives the full variable domain: NAGVMQNPRHLVRRRGQEARLRCSPMKGHSHVYWYRQLPEEGLKFMVYLQKENIIDESGMPKERFSAEFPKEGPSILRIQQVVRGDSAAYFCASSPPRIWQWESEQYFGPGTRLTVT.

The chain uses TRBV14 and TRBJ2-2; 7 bases fit TRBD1. Germline lookup yields CDR1 SGHDN and CDR2 FVKESK. This CDR3 spans 15 amino acids. V lost 4 bases and J lost 1; bases outside the gene matches: 3. The chain's CDR3 is CASSRRQGNTGELFF. The CDR3 DNA follows: TGTGCCAGCAGCCGGCGACAGGGGAACACCGGGGAGCTGTTTTTT.

CDR3 sequence: CASSARQGLSTEAFF. The CDR3 DNA is TGTGCCAGCAGCGCACGACAGGGGTTGAGCACTGAAGCTTTCTTT. The chain couples TRBV7-6 to TRBJ1-1; 8 nucleotides match TRBD1. The CDR3 runs 15 residues. The trim removed 5 bases at V and 4 bases at J, leaving 9 bases unmatched. From germline, CDR1 is SGHVS and CDR2 FNYEAQ.

This clone came up once. The chain joins TRBV28 to TRBJ2-7; TRBD2 matches 11 bases. Germline V gene lookup returns CDR1 MDHEN and CDR2 SYDVKM. The CDR3 consists of 18 residues. J lost 4 bases, V lost 3 bases, and 14 bases had no gene match. The chain's CDR3 is CASSFWLAGGRIRYEQYF. CDR3 in DNA: TGTGCCAGCAGTTTCTGGCTAGCGGGAGGTAGGATTAGGTACGAGCAGTACTTC.

V usage is TRBV5-4 and J usage is TRBJ1-5; D gene ambiguous. Germline CDR1 reads SGHNT; CDR2 reads YYREEE (reference sequence). CDR3 size: 12 residues. V was pared by 4 bases and J by 7 bases, with 9 bases between. CDR3 nucleotides: TGTGCCAGCAGCAGAGGTGGCCAGCCCCAGCATTTT. Encoded protein: CASSRGGQPQHF. The entire variable domain, with the rest obtained from reference TRBV5-4 and TRBJ1-5, is as follows: ETGVTQSPTHLIKTRGQQVTLRCSSQSGHNTVSWYQQALGQGPQFIFQYYREEENGRGNFPPRFSGLQFPNYSSELNVNALELDDSALYLCASSRGGQPQHFGDGTRLSIL.

The CDR3 bases are TGTGCCAGTAGTATGACAGGGGTTGAAGCTGAAGCTTTCTTT. It codes for CASSMTGVEAEAFF. The genes are TRBV19 and TRBJ1-1; 8 bases agree with TRBD1. The CDR3 totals 14 residues. Trimming took 3 bases from V and 6 from J; bases not matched to a gene: 6. Germline CDR1 reads LNHDA; CDR2 reads SQIVND (reference sequence).

This clone is a singleton in its sample. The chain has TRBV10-3 and TRBJ2-7; 8 positions agree with TRBD1. CDR3 length equals 12 residues. Unmatched junction bases numbered 2, after V lost 4 bases and J lost 6 bases. Germline CDR1 and CDR2: ENHRY and SYGVKD. CDR3 in DNA: TGTGCCATCAGTGCCAGGGGGCGCGAGCAGTACTTC. Its translation is CAISARGREQYF.

This chain joins TRBV7-2 and TRBJ2-7; D might be TRBD1 (6 bases). CDR3 length: 14 amino acids. The germline V and J ends were trimmed by 5 bases and 1 base, with 12 bases remaining between them. The V gene's germline CDR1 is SGHTA and CDR2 FQGNSA. CDR3 amino acids: CASSPNRVSYEQYF. The CDR3, as DNA: TGTGCCAGCAGCCCTAACAGGGTTTCCTACGAGCAGTACTTC.

The chain employs TRBV14 and TRBJ2-5; 8 positions match TRBD2. Per germline, CDR1 SGHDN and CDR2 FVKESK. The ends lost 1 base at V and 5 bases at J; junction bases unmatched: 6. There are 15 residues in the CDR3. CDR3 region: CASSQAGRAVETQYF. The CDR3 DNA follows: TGTGCCAGCAGCCAAGCCGGGAGGGCTGTGGAGACCCAGTACTTC.

This clone appeared once. V usage is TRBV20-1 and J usage is TRBJ1-1; 7 bases line up with TRBD1. V lost 3 bases and J lost 6; bases outside the gene matches: 4. Germline lookup yields CDR1 DFQATT and CDR2 SNEGSKA (reference sequence). There are 12 residues in the CDR3. For the CDR3, the DNA is TGCAGTGCTAGTAACAGGGGCGCTGAAGCTTTCTTT. Its translation: CSASNRGAEAFF.

V gene TRBV28 combines with J gene TRBJ1-2, with TRBD1 identical over 8 bases. V lost 5 bases and J lost 4; bases outside the gene matches: 9. Germline V lookup: CDR1 MDHEN, CDR2 SYDVKM. The CDR3 is 15 residues long. This chain's CDR3 is CASSPGQGLVYGYTF. The CDR3 DNA sequence: TGTGCCAGCAGTCCCGGACAGGGTTTAGTCTATGGCTACACCTTC.

This chain uses TRBV2 with TRBJ2-1, with no clear D. Trimming took off 0 bases at V and 1 base at J, with 13 bases between the two ends. The CDR3 is 17 amino acids. Germline V gives CDR1 SNHLY, CDR2 FYNNEI. CDR3 in amino acids: CASSEALSRVSYNEQFF. CDR3 DNA: TGTGCCAGCAGTGAAGCGCTTAGCCGGGTGTCCTACAATGAGCAGTTCTTC.

This clone appeared a single time. The rearrangement joins TRBV29-1 to TRBJ1-2; D not resolved. There are 14 residues in the CDR3. The V gene's germline CDR1 is SQVTM and CDR2 ANQGSEA. V was pared by 0 bases and J by 3 bases, with 11 bases between. CDR3 in amino acids: CSVEDPRKHYGYTF. The DNA of the CDR3 is TGCAGCGTTGAAGATCCGCGAAAGCACTATGGCTACACCTTC.

This sequence joins TRBV5-6 and TRBJ1-2; weak D call: TRBD1 (6 bases). The V gene lost 4 bases and the J gene lost 7 bases, with 17 bases spanning the gap. This CDR3 has 14 residues. Per germline, CDR1 SGHDT and CDR2 YYEEEE. For the CDR3, the DNA is TGTGCCAGCAGCCCTCCGGGACAAGACTCTGGCTACACCTTC. It encodes CASSPPGQDSGYTF.